This T cell receptor beta chain was recovered during a study of OX40 agonist ivuxolimab in advanced cancers. Generated by immunoSEQ multiplex PCR, the TCRdb table keeps only in-frame clones and is missing some. The sample yields approximately 82,000 clones, 80% to 90% seen once. The length of the CDR3 is 14 residues. V lost 7 bases, J lost 3 bases, and 9 bases stayed unmatched. Germline-derived CDR1 and CDR2 are SNHLY and FYNNEI. Blood draws occurred at baseline, cycle 4 day 1, and cycle 7 day 1. The study's findings and limits: Expanded clones tended on average to be more numerous among CD8+ T cells than CD4+.

For this clone: Antigen unknown.

Specimen: CD4+ or CD8+ T cells sorted from blood, collected in a trial of the OX40 agonist ivuxolimab. The chain has TRBV2 and TRBJ2-7; TRBD1 aligns across 7 bases. The TCR was taken from an adult with an advanced solid tumor such as melanoma, head and neck, liver or kidney cancer. CDR3 DNA sequence: TGTGCCAGCACCCCAACGGGACAGAACTACGAGCAGTACTTC. This encodes CASTPTGQNYEQYF.